The TCR beta chain described here comes from a study of T cells in Graves' hyperthyroidism and ophthalmopathy. Study observations and caveats: A model using 13 V-J features told ophthalmopathy apart from stable hyperthyroidism. Blood also contained most expanded thyroid clonotypes above 0.001.

What was amplified from RNA transcripts were TCR beta CDR3 regions. First-round RT-PCR of the TCR CDR3 relied on the HTBI primer set. TCRdb re-analysed the multiplex PCR reads in MiXCR, keeping a single row per CDR3 protein. The sample has about 530,000 distinct CDR3 sequences; under 20% are singletons. This CDR3 has 16 residues. CDR1 and CDR2 (germline): SNHLY, FYNNEI. The trim removed 0 bases at V and 0 bases at J, leaving 2 bases unmatched. This clonotype was picked up many times. Its antigen is not identified. This chain links TRBV2 with TRBJ2-1, with TRBD2 matching 7 bases. The TCR was taken from a woman between 18 and 29 years old with Graves' ophthalmopathy. The sample was blood. In DNA form, the CDR3 reads TGTGCCAGCAGTGAAGCCCAGCGGGACTCCTACAATGAGCAGTTCTTC. As protein: CASSEAQRDSYNEQFF.